The 8 T cell receptor beta chains in this list originate from one sample, sequenced in a study of shared T cell receptors in the human thymus. Measured with immunoSEQ multiplex PCR; TCRdb has only the in-frame clones, and not every one. The table includes about 400,000 clones, roughly 94% detected once. Sequenced: thymocytes. These receptors all come from a human donor.

This clone appeared once. The chain is built from TRBV5-1 and TRBJ1-1; TRBD1 matches at 7 bases. The CDR3 has 16 amino acids. Germline CDR1 SGHRS, CDR2 YFSETQ. After removal of 4 bases from V and 1 base from J, the junction contained 10 bases not matched to a gene. The CDR3 nucleotides read TGCGCCAGCAGCACTCGACAGGGTGGGGCGAACACTGAAGCTTTCTTT. Residues: CASSTRQGGANTEAFF. The entire variable domain, with the rest obtained from reference TRBV5-1 and TRBJ1-1, is as follows: KAGVTQTPRYLIKTRGQQVTLSCSPISGHRSVSWYQQTPGQGLQFLFEYFSETQRNKGNFPGRFSGRQFSNSRSEMNVSTLELGDSALYLCASSTRQGGANTEAFFGQGTRLTVV.

The chain couples TRBV28 to TRBJ1-4; D is possibly TRBD1 (5 bases). From germline, CDR1 is MDHEN and CDR2 SYDVKM. This CDR3 has 16 residues. The V end was cut by 3 bases, the J end by 0 bases, with 11 bases between. CDR3 nucleotides: TGTGCCAGCAGTTTGGCAGGGAGGGCAACTAATGAAAAACTGTTTTTT. Translating it yields CASSLAGRATNEKLFF.

The chain couples TRBV7-2 to TRBJ2-3; 7 nucleotides agree with TRBD2. The V and J ends lost 1 base and 3 bases, in that order; junction bases with no gene match: 10. Germline V gives CDR1 SGHTA, CDR2 FQGNSA. The CDR3 contains 17 residues. The CDR3, as DNA: TGTGCCAGCAGCTTAGAGAGGGCGGGAGATGGAACAGATACGCAGTATTTT. This gives the protein CASSLERAGDGTDTQYF.

This chain connects TRBV4-1 to TRBJ2-4; possible D gene TRBD2, 5 bases. The germline V gene has CDR1 MGHRA and CDR2 YSYEKL. CDR3 length equals 20 residues. Between the trimmed V and J ends, which lost 0 bases and 1 base, there was a span of 22 bases. The CDR3 region has the DNA TGCGCCAGCAGCCAAGATGGGCTAGCCCCTATGAGGACGGCCAAAAACATTCAGTACTTC. The encoded protein is CASSQDGLAPMRTAKNIQYF.

The CDR3, as DNA: TGTGCCAGCAGCTTGTCGGGGAGGGGTCAGCCCCAGCATTTT. This sequence encodes CASSLSGRGQPQHF. The chain recombines TRBV5-6 with TRBJ1-5; possibly TRBD1 for D (5 bases). The germline V gene has CDR1 SGHDT and CDR2 YYEEEE. This CDR3 has 14 amino acids. V dropped 1 base and J dropped 6 bases, with 11 bases sitting between them.

CDR3 coding DNA: TGTGCCAGCAGCTTGGTTTGGGGACAGGGTGGTAAGAACACTGAAGCTTTCTTT. Its translation: CASSLVWGQGGKNTEAFF. This chain joins TRBV5-4 and TRBJ1-1, with 9 bases that match TRBD1. After removal of 0 bases from V and 1 base from J, the junction contained 10 bases not matched to a gene. Per the germline V gene, CDR1 is SGHNT and CDR2 is YYREEE (reference sequence). CDR3 length: 18 amino acids.

This clone has only one observation. The CDR3 bases are TGTGCCAGCAGCCCGTATGACGGGACTGCAAACAATGAGCAGTTCTTC. Encoded protein: CASSPYDGTANNEQFF. The chain uses TRBV11-2 and TRBJ2-1; tentative D call: TRBD2 (6 bases). Germline assignment: CDR1 SGHAT and CDR2 FQNNGV. The V end was cut by 5 bases, the J end by 5 bases, with 19 bases between. The length of the CDR3 is 16 residues. Combining the CDR3 with reference TRBV11-2 and TRBJ2-1 gives the whole variable domain EAGVAQSPRYKIIEKRQSVAFWCNPISGHATLYWYQQILGQGPKLLIQFQNNGVVDDSQLPKDRFSAERLKGVDSTLKIQPAKLEDSAVYLCASSPYDGTANNEQFFGPGTRLTVL.

V usage is TRBV27 and J usage is TRBJ1-5; D is possibly TRBD1 (6 bases). The CDR3 loop spans 17 amino acids. The V and J ends lost 4 bases and 2 bases respectively, with 18 bases between them. CDR1 and CDR2 (germline): MNHEY, SMNVEV (reference sequence). The CDR3 sequence is CASSSGTSGSGNQPQHF. The CDR3 nucleotides read TGTGCCAGCAGTTCAGGGACATCGGGATCGGGCAATCAGCCCCAGCATTTT.